What follows are 14 T cell receptor beta chains derived from one specimen sequenced in a study of blood T cell repertoires in COVID-19. Data came from immunoSEQ multiplex PCR; TCRdb stores just in-frame clones and leaves some out. Of around 53,000 clones in the sample, roughly three quarters are singletons; the top ten hold approximately 20%. Sequencing was carried out using peripheral blood. These receptors were collected from a man aged 45-65 years with active or convalescent COVID-19.

The V and J genes are TRBV7-2 and TRBJ1-4, with 12 bases matching TRBD1. The CDR3 has 15 residues. Germline loops: CDR1 SGHTA, CDR2 FQGNSA. The V gene end was trimmed by 5 bases and the J gene end by 8 bases; junction bases not matched to a gene: 6. The CDR3 DNA reads TGTGCCAGCAGCCCCGGGACAGGGGGCTTCGAAAAACTGTTTTTT. It encodes CASSPGTGGFEKLFF.

The genes are TRBV5-4 and TRBJ1-4; no clear D gene. Germline V lookup: CDR1 SGHNT, CDR2 YYREEE (reference sequence). The V end was cut by 3 bases, the J end by 0 bases, with 6 bases between. The length of the CDR3 is 14 residues. This CDR3 reads CASSSTPTNEKLFF. In nucleotides, the CDR3 is TGTGCCAGCAGCTCGACACCAACTAATGAAAAACTGTTTTTT.

This clone was seen only once. The J gene is TRBJ2-7, the V gene TRBV30, with TRBD2 matching over 9 bases. Per the germline V gene, CDR1 is GTSNPN and CDR2 is SVGIG (reference sequence). The CDR3 loop spans 15 amino acids. Trimming cost V 0 bases and J 2 bases; bases outside gene matches: 5. The CDR3 bases are TGTGCCTGGAGTGTAATGCGGGGGGGAGCCTACGAGCAGTACTTC. This sequence encodes CAWSVMRGGAYEQYF. The entire variable domain, with the rest obtained from reference TRBV30 and TRBJ2-7, is as follows: SQTIHQWPATLVQPVGSPLSLECTVEGTSNPNLYWYRQAAGRGLQLLFYSVGIGQISSEVPQNLSASRPQDRQFILSSKKLLLSDSGFYLCAWSVMRGGAYEQYFGPGTRLTVT.

The chain combines TRBV6-5 with TRBJ1-1; D remains ambiguous. There are 13 residues in the CDR3. Germline V gives CDR1 MNHEY, CDR2 SVGAGI. The V end lost 5 bases, the J end lost 0 bases, and 7 bases lay between the germline ends. Written as DNA, the CDR3 is TGTGCCAGCAGTAATCAGGTGAACACTGAAGCTTTCTTT. Protein product: CASSNQVNTEAFF.

This chain connects TRBV2 to TRBJ2-7; D gene ambiguous. The V and J ends lost 8 bases and 0 bases respectively, with 11 bases between them. The CDR3 spans 13 residues. Germline CDR1 and CDR2: SNHLY and FYNNEI. CDR3 residues: CASGGGRSYEQYF. For the CDR3, the DNA is TGTGCCAGCGGCGGCGGCCGCTCCTACGAGCAGTACTTC.

This clone appeared a few times. The V gene is TRBV20-1, the J gene TRBJ2-4; D call uncertain. Germline assignment: CDR1 DFQATT and CDR2 SNEGSKA (reference sequence). CDR3 length equals 13 residues. Deletions cut 3 bases from V and 0 bases from J, with 6 bases between. The CDR3 DNA is TGCAGTGCTAGTTTTCTAGCCAAAAACATTCAGTACTTC. This codes for CSASFLAKNIQYF.

This clone came up once. The genes are TRBV7-6 and TRBJ2-7; D is perhaps TRBD1 (6 bases). This CDR3 region has 13 residues. CDR1 and CDR2 from the germline V gene are SGHVS and FNYEAQ. V was trimmed by 1 base and J by 6 bases, leaving 10 bases between them. The CDR3 sequence is CASSLEQGSEQYF. CDR3 DNA sequence: TGTGCCAGCAGCTTAGAACAGGGTAGCGAGCAGTACTTC.

The chain is built from TRBV29-1 and TRBJ2-7; 9 bases are a match to TRBD1. CDR1 and CDR2 from the germline V gene are SQVTM and ANQGSEA. J lost 0 bases, V lost 6 bases, and 9 bases had no gene match. The CDR3 covers 15 residues. The CDR3 DNA is TGCAGCGTGGAGGGACAGGGAATTAACTCCTACGAGCAGTACTTC. This gives the protein CSVEGQGINSYEQYF.

This chain joins TRBV7-6 and TRBJ2-3; D unresolved. This CDR3 is 15 amino acids long. The germline V and J ends were trimmed by 2 bases and 3 bases, with 12 bases remaining between them. CDR1 is SGHVS, CDR2 FNYEAQ, per germline. The CDR3 sequence is CASSLRRSETDTQYF. CDR3 sequence (DNA): TGTGCCAGCAGCTTACGTCGGTCGGAGACAGATACGCAGTATTTT.

This clone was picked up one time. V and J are TRBV18 and TRBJ1-2, with unresolved D. CDR3 size: 14 residues. Between the trimmed V and J ends, which lost 3 bases and 5 bases, there was a span of 13 bases. Germline-derived CDR1 and CDR2 are KGHSH and LQKENI. In DNA, the CDR3 is TGTGCCAGCTCACCCGAGCTCCAATTATATGGCTACACCTTC. Residues: CASSPELQLYGYTF.

The gene calls are TRBV11-2 and TRBJ2-3, with D tentatively TRBD2 (6 bases). The CDR3 has 16 residues. V was trimmed by 2 bases and J by 0 bases, leaving 12 bases between them. Germline loops: CDR1 SGHAT, CDR2 FQNNGV. As DNA, the CDR3 is TGTGCCAGCAGCTTATGGGGCGGGATAAGCACAGATACGCAGTATTTT. Protein product: CASSLWGGISTDTQYF.

The rearrangement uses TRBV6-2 or TRBV6-3 and TRBJ1-1, with TRBD1 matching over 8 bases. Germline V CDR1 and CDR2: MNHEY, SVGEGT. With V trimmed by 6 bases and J by 11 bases, 14 bases remained unmatched. The CDR3 has 14 amino acids. DNA for the CDR3: TGTGCCAGCAGCCCAGCCTGGGGTGGACAGGGCGCTTTCTTT. It is translated as CASSPAWGGQGAFF.

This clone came up a few times. The same CDR3 arises from other DNA sequences in this sample as well. The rearrangement links TRBV19 to TRBJ1-6; possibly TRBD1 for D (5 bases). The V and J ends lost 9 bases and 3 bases respectively, with 15 bases between them. The CDR3 contains 15 residues. Germline-derived CDR1 and CDR2 are LNHDA and SQIVND (reference sequence). The CDR3 nucleotides read TGTGCCAGCAGAGACCGGGGGAGCTATAATTCACCCCTCCACTTT. It encodes CASRDRGSYNSPLHF. The complete variable domain, with remaining parts taken from reference TRBV19 and TRBJ1-6, reads DGGITQSPKYLFRKEGQNVTLSCEQNLNHDAMYWYRQDPGQGLRLIYYSQIVNDFQKGDIAEGYSVSREKKESFPLTVTSAQKNPTAFYLCASRDRGSYNSPLHFGNGTRLTVT.

This clone has more than one count but fewer than ten. The chain combines TRBV7-6 with TRBJ2-3; a weak D match, TRBD2 (5 bases). This CDR3 comprises 15 residues. Looked up from germline, CDR1 is SGHVS and CDR2 is FNYEAQ. The ends were cut back, 5 bases at V and 7 bases at J, with 19 bases in the middle. The CDR3 bases are TGTGCCAGCAGCCAAGGGAGCCCCAGAGTAAATACGCAGTATTTT. Protein: CASSQGSPRVNTQYF.